The 19 T cell receptor beta chains given below trace back to one sample, sequenced in a study of blood T cell repertoires in COVID-19. Sequencing used immunoSEQ multiplex PCR; TCRdb keeps in-frame clones, though not all of them. This table holds hundreds of thousands of clones, around 88% found once. Sequenced sample: PBMCs or T cells enriched from blood (not recorded which). The source of these receptors is a woman aged 25 to 45 who had recovered from COVID-19.

The chain couples TRBV9 to TRBJ1-1, with a weak D call TRBD1 (5 bases). This CDR3 is built from 16 residues. V was clipped by 3 bases and J by 8 bases, with 23 bases between them. Germline V lookup: CDR1 SGDLS, CDR2 YYNGEE. DNA of the CDR3: TGTGCCAGCAGCGGGGACGGGGCCACGGGAGGCTTCGAAGCTTTCTTT. Protein sequence: CASSGDGATGGFEAFF. Filled out from reference TRBV9 and TRBJ1-1, the complete variable domain reads DSGVTQTPKHLITATGQRVTLRCSPRSGDLSVYWYQQSLDQGLQFLIQYYNGEERAKGNILERFSAQQFPDLHSELNLSSLELGDSALYFCASSGDGATGGFEAFFGQGTRLTVV.

This clone was counted a few times. This chain uses TRBV6-2 or TRBV6-3 with TRBJ2-1; 8 positions agree with TRBD2. CDR1 is MNHEY and CDR2 is SVGEGT in the germline V gene. V was pared by 1 base and J by 10 bases, with 6 bases of the junction left unmatched. This CDR3 spans 14 amino acids. Written as DNA, the CDR3 is TGTGCCAGCAGTTACTTTACGACTAGCGTGGAGCAGTTCTTC. This sequence encodes CASSYFTTSVEQFF.

The chain is built from TRBV5-6 and TRBJ2-2; TRBD1 aligns across 7 bases. Germline V gene data show CDR1 as SGHDT and CDR2 as YYEEEE. The CDR3 sequence is 16 residues long. V lost 4 bases to trimming and J lost 1 base; unmatched junction nucleotides: 7. This CDR3 reads CASSPTGVKNTGELFF. The CDR3 DNA sequence: TGTGCCAGCAGCCCTACAGGGGTCAAGAACACCGGGGAGCTGTTTTTT.

The V and J genes are TRBV5-1 and TRBJ1-1, with 8 nucleotides matching TRBD1. Germline V gene data show CDR1 as SGHRS and CDR2 as YFSETQ. There are 16 residues in the CDR3. Germline trimming cut 1 base from V and 2 bases from J; bases unmatched to any gene: 7. The DNA for the CDR3 is TGCGCCAGCAGCTTGCTTGACAGGGGAGGTAACACTGAAGCTTTCTTT. Encoded protein: CASSLLDRGGNTEAFF.

The rearrangement uses TRBV4-2 and TRBJ2-2, with 8 bases that match TRBD2. Germline-derived CDR1 and CDR2 are LGHNA and YNFKEQ. V trimming: 2 bases; J trimming: 9 bases; junction bases outside the gene matches: 2. CDR3 length: 13 amino acids. Here the CDR3 reads CASSQSGSRELFF. CDR3 nucleotides: TGTGCCAGCAGCCAAAGCGGGAGTCGGGAGCTGTTTTTT.

The chain uses TRBV2 and TRBJ2-2; perhaps TRBD1 as D (7 bases). Germline lookup yields CDR1 SNHLY and CDR2 FYNNEI. The CDR3 totals 14 residues. With 7 bases removed from V and 6 bases from J, the gap between germline ends came to 15 bases. The CDR3 bases are TGTGCCAGCAACCGCCAGGGGGAGGCCGGGGAGCTGTTTTTT. Translated: CASNRQGEAGELFF.

The genes are TRBV19 and TRBJ2-3; 11 nucleotides line up with TRBD2. J was trimmed by 4 bases and V by 5 bases; bases with no gene match: 5. This CDR3 has 15 amino acids. Germline CDR1 is LNHDA and CDR2 is SQIVND (reference sequence). This CDR3 is CASSPTSGIADTQYF. The DNA for the CDR3 is TGTGCCAGTAGTCCGACTAGCGGGATTGCAGATACGCAGTATTTT.

This rearrangement joins TRBV18 to TRBJ2-4, with TRBD1 as a possible D gene (5 bases). The germline gives CDR1 KGHSH, CDR2 LQKENI. The CDR3 loop spans 13 amino acids. Deletions cut 6 bases from V and 4 bases from J, with 10 bases between. The CDR3 DNA follows: TGTGCCAGCTCCCCCGACAGTAAAAACATTCAGTACTTC. Its protein product is CASSPDSKNIQYF.

DNA for the CDR3: TGTGCCAGCAGCTGGAGGGCCTCTAGCACAGATACGCAGTATTTT. This sequence encodes CASSWRASSTDTQYF. The rearrangement joins TRBV7-2 to TRBJ2-3, with D maybe TRBD2 (6 bases). Looked up from germline, CDR1 is SGHTA and CDR2 is FQGNSA. V lost 4 bases and J lost 0, with 11 bases in between. The CDR3 contains 15 residues.

This rearrangement joins TRBV4-3 to TRBJ2-7, with D maybe TRBD1 (6 bases). Trimming cost V 0 bases and J 0 bases, with 12 bases left between them. This CDR3 is 16 amino acids long. Germline CDR1 is LGHNA and CDR2 is YSLEER. The CDR3 coding sequence is TGCGCCAGCAGCCAAGATTGGAGGACAGACTCCTACGAGCAGTACTTC. Its translation is CASSQDWRTDSYEQYF.

The CDR3 sequence is CASKGLAGTVEQFF. The CDR3 bases are TGTGCCAGCAAAGGACTAGCGGGAACAGTTGAGCAGTTCTTC. V usage is TRBV27 and J usage is TRBJ2-1, with 12 bases lining up with TRBD2. The CDR3 extends over 14 amino acids. Germline V gene data show CDR1 as MNHEY and CDR2 as SMNVEV (reference sequence). The ends lost 7 bases at V and 9 bases at J; junction bases unmatched: 7.

The J gene is TRBJ1-1, the V gene TRBV24-1; D is possibly TRBD1 (6 bases). Looked up from germline, CDR1 is KGHDR and CDR2 is SFDVKD. Trimming shortened V by 4 bases and J by 0 bases, and 11 bases separated the two germline ends. The CDR3 runs to 15 residues. The DNA for the CDR3 is TGTGCCACCAGTGAGCACAGGGTACTGAACACTGAAGCTTTCTTT. It is translated as CATSEHRVLNTEAFF.

J is TRBJ1-2 and V is TRBV7-9; 7 bases agree with TRBD1. The ends lost 5 bases at V and 4 bases at J; junction bases unmatched: 7. This CDR3 spans 14 amino acids. CDR1 is SEHNR, CDR2 FQNEAQ, per germline (reference sequence). As DNA, the CDR3 is TGTGCCAGCAGCCCGCCGACAGGGATCTATGGCTACACCTTC. The encoded protein is CASSPPTGIYGYTF.

The V and J genes are TRBV7-2 and TRBJ1-2, with a possible D match to TRBD1 (6 bases). V lost 1 base to trimming and J lost 5 bases, with 11 bases between them. The CDR3 spans 14 residues. CDR1 is SGHTA, CDR2 FQGNSA, per germline. The DNA of the CDR3 is TGTGCCAGCAGCTTAGGGCAGGGGTGGTATGGCTACACCTTC. It is translated as CASSLGQGWYGYTF.

The chain employs TRBV30 and TRBJ1-1; a possible D gene is TRBD1 (5 bases). The CDR3 sequence is 14 residues long. From germline, CDR1 is GTSNPN and CDR2 SVGIG (reference sequence). Trimming cost V 3 bases and J 1 base, with 12 bases left between them. CDR3 nucleotide sequence: TGTGCCTGGAGCGGGGGGAGGAGGAACACTGAAGCTTTCTTT. This codes for CAWSGGRRNTEAFF.

The genes are TRBV28 and TRBJ1-6; D call uncertain. Per germline, CDR1 MDHEN and CDR2 SYDVKM. V was cut by 10 bases and J by 10 bases, with 14 bases left in between. The CDR3 is 12 residues long. CDR3 bases: TGTGCCACCCAAGCAGCGGAATCACCCCTCCACTTT. Encoded protein: CATQAAESPLHF. Supplemented by reference TRBV28 and TRBJ1-6, the full variable domain reads DVKVTQSSRYLVKRTGEKVFLECVQDMDHENMFWYRQDPGLGLRLIYFSYDVKMKEKGDIPEGYSVSREKKERFSLILESASTNQTSMYLCATQAAESPLHFGNGTRLTVT.

This clone showed up just a few times. V and J are TRBV21-1 and TRBJ1-5; the D call in the table, TRBD1, was not verified against the DNA. TRBV21-1 represents a pseudogene. The CDR3 is 15 residues long. Here the CDR3 reads CASNREKEGNQPQHF. The CDR3 nucleotides read TGTGCCAGCAACAGGGAGAAGGAAGGCAATCAGCCCCAGCATTTT.

This chain links TRBV19 with TRBJ1-4, with TRBD1 matching 7 bases. This CDR3 region has 14 residues. CDR1 is LNHDA, CDR2 SQIVND, per germline (reference sequence). Losses at the gene ends were 7 bases for V and 7 bases for J; bases not matched to a gene: 9. For the CDR3, the DNA is TGTGCCAGTAATCAACAGGGGCTGGGTGAAAAACTGTTTTTT. Amino acids: CASNQQGLGEKLFF.

This clone is a singleton in its sample. The chain combines TRBV6-5 with TRBJ1-2, with TRBD1 matching over 8 bases. The V and J ends lost 6 bases and 5 bases, in that order; junction bases with no gene match: 11. Per the germline V gene, CDR1 is MNHEY and CDR2 is SVGAGI. CDR3 length: 15 residues. The CDR3 sequence is CASRLQGATTYGYTF. The CDR3 DNA reads as TGTGCCAGCAGGCTCCAGGGGGCCACGACGTATGGCTACACCTTC.